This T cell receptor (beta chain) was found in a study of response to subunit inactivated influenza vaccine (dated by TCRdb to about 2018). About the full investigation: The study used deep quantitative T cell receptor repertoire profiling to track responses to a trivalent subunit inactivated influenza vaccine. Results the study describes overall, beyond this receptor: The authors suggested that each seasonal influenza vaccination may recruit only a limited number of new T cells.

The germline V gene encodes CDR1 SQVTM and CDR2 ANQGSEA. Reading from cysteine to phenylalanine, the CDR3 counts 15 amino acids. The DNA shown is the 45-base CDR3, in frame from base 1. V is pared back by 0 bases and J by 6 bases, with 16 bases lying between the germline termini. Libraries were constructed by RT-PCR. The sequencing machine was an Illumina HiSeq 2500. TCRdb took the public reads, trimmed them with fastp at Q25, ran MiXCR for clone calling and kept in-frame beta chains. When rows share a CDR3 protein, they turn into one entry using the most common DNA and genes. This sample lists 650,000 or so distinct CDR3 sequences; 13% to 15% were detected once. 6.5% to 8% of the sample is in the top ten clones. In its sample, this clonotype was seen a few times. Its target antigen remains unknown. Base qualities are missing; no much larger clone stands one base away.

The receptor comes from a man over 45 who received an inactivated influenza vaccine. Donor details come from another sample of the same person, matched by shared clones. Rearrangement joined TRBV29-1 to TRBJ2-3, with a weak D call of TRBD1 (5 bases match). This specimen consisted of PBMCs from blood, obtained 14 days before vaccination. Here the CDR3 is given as CSVEDWQGRRDTQYF. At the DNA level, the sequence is TGCAGCGTTGAAGATTGGCAGGGCCGCCGTGATACGCAGTATTTT.